This note documents a single T cell receptor beta chain sequence. Germline lookup yields CDR1 SGHRS and CDR2 YFSETQ. This CDR3 is built from 13 residues. The trim removed 4 bases at V and 9 bases at J, leaving 6 bases unmatched. The sample comes from a study of response to subunit inactivated influenza vaccine. Via MiXCR, TCRdb re-called the RT-PCR reads, giving one row per CDR3 protein. This sample has about 570,000 distinct CDR3 sequences, with 11% found just once. The data also belong to a second study, concerning T cells expressing NK-cell markers. That investigation notes: What made the TCR beta cDNA was 5'RACE template switching with UMIs.

The TCR sequence derives from a man aged 45-65 years who received an inactivated influenza vaccine. This chain joins TRBV5-1 and TRBJ2-1, with 8 bases that match TRBD2. The source material was PBMCs from blood, sampled on the day of vaccination. The CDR3 DNA reads as TGCGCCAGCAGCACGGGGGGGGCCGGTGAGCAGTTCTTC. Translating it yields CASSTGGAGEQFF.